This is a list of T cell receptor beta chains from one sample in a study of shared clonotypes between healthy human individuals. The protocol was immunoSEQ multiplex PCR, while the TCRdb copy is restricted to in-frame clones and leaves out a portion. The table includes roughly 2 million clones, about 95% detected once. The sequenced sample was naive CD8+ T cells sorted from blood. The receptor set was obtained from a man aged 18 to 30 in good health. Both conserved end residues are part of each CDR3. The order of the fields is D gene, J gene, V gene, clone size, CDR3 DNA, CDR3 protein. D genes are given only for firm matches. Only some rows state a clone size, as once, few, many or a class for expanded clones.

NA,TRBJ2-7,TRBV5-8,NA,TGTGCCAGCAGCTTGGTCTCCGCTGGCGAGCAGTACTTC,CASSLVSAGEQYF
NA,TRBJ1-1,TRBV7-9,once,TGTGCCAGCAGCCCAGAACTGAACACTGAAGCTTTCTTT,CASSPELNTEAFF
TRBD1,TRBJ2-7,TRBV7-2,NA,TGTGCCAGCAGCTTAGTGGACAGGGGGCGTTCCTACGAGCAGTACTTC,CASSLVDRGRSYEQYF
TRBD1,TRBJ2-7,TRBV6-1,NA,TGTGCCAGCAGTGACGGGGACAGGCTCTACGAGCAGTACTTC,CASSDGDRLYEQYF
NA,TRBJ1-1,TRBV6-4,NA,TGTGCCAGCAGGGTCGAGCCCAACGGGAACACTGAAGCTTTCTTT,CASRVEPNGNTEAFF
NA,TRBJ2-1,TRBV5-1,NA,TGCGCCAGCAGCTACAGCCGCCTAAGTGATGAGCAGTTCTTC,CASSYSRLSDEQFF
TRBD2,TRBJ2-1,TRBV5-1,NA,TGCGCCAGCAGCTTACTAGCGGGAGGGCCGGGGTACAATGAGCAGTTCTTC,CASSLLAGGPGYNEQFF
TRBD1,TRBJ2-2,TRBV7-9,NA,TGTGCCAGCAGCTCTGGGACAGGGCTGAACACCGGGGAGCTGTTTTTT,CASSSGTGLNTGELFF
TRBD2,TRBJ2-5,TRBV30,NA,TGTGCCTCCGGGACTAGCGGGAGCGTCCAGTACTTC,CASGTSGSVQYF
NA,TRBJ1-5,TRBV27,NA,TGTGCCAGCAGTTTATCTTCAGCCCTGATGCCCCAGCATTTT,CASSLSSALMPQHF
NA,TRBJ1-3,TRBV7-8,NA,TGTGCCAGCAGCTTTCCCCAGGATGGTGAATCTGGAAACACCATATATTTT,CASSFPQDGESGNTIYF
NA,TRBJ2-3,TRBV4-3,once,TGCGCCAGCAGCCAAGATTGGTCTAGCAGCACAGATACGCAGTATTTT,CASSQDWSSSTDTQYF
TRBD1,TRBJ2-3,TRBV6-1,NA,TGTGCCAGCAGTGAAGCTACAGGGGGGGATACGCAGTATTTT,CASSEATGGDTQYF
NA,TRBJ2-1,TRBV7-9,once,TGTGCCAGCACCCCATACGACAATGAGCAGTTCTTC,CASTPYDNEQFF
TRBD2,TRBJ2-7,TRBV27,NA,TGTGCCAGCGGGGTCCTAGCGGGAGGGTACGAGCAGTACTTC,CASGVLAGGYEQYF
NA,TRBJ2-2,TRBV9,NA,TGTGCCAGCAGAAAGGGAGGCACCGGGGAGCTGTTTTTT,CASRKGGTGELFF
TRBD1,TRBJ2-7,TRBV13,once,TGTGCCAGCAGCGAGGACAGGGATCCCTACGAGCAGTACTTC,CASSEDRDPYEQYF
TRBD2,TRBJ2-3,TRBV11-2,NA,TGTGCCAGCAGCTTTTCTCCGGGACTAGATACAGATACGCAGTATTTT,CASSFSPGLDTDTQYF
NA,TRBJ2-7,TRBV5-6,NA,TGTGCCAGCAGCTTGTTCGGGCCGAGGGGCACCTACGAGCAGTACTTC,CASSLFGPRGTYEQYF
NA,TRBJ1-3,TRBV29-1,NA,TGCAGCGTCATGACGGGAGATGGTGGAAACACCATATATTTT,CSVMTGDGGNTIYF
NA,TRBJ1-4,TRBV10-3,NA,TGTGCCATCAGTGACCGGGGTTCGGAAACTAATGAAAAACTGTTTTTT,CAISDRGSETNEKLFF
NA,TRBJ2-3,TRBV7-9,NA,TGTGCCAGCAGCCCTCCTGTAAGTAGCACAGATACGCAGTATTTT,CASSPPVSSTDTQYF
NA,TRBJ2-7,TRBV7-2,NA,TGTGCCAGCAGCTTAGCGGGGGGGCCCCACGAGCAGTACTTC,CASSLAGGPHEQYF
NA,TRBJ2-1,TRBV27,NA,TGTGCCAGCAGTCTCAGCTCCTACAATGAGCAGTTCTTC,CASSLSSYNEQFF
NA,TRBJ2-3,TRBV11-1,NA,TGTGCCAGCAGCTTACATCCGGGGGTAGAGAATACGCAGTATTTT,CASSLHPGVENTQYF
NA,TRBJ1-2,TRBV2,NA,TGTGCCAGCAGTGAGGGTAACTATGGCTACACCTTC,CASSEGNYGYTF
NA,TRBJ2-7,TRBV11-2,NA,TGTGCCAGCAGCTTAGTATTTCAGCGGACCCTCTCCTACGAGCAGTACTTC,CASSLVFQRTLSYEQYF
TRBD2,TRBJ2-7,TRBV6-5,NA,TGTGCCAGCAGCCCCCTCGCGGGAGAGTCCTACGAGCAGTACTTC,CASSPLAGESYEQYF
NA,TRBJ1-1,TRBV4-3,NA,TGCGCCAGCAGCCAAGATCAAGGGTTCACTGAAGCTTTCTTT,CASSQDQGFTEAFF
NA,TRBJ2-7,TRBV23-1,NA,TGCGCCAGCAGTCAGAACAGGAACGAGCAGTACTTC,CASSQNRNEQYF
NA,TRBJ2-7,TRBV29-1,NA,TGCAGCGTTGCGTTGCAGGGCGCCTACGAGCAGTACTTC,CSVALQGAYEQYF
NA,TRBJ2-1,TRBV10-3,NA,TGTGCCATCAGTGAGGAGGGGTACTACAATGAGCAGTTCTTC,CAISEEGYYNEQFF
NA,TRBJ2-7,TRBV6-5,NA,TGTGCCAGCAGCCCTACAGGGTATCGGGAGCAGTACTTC,CASSPTGYREQYF